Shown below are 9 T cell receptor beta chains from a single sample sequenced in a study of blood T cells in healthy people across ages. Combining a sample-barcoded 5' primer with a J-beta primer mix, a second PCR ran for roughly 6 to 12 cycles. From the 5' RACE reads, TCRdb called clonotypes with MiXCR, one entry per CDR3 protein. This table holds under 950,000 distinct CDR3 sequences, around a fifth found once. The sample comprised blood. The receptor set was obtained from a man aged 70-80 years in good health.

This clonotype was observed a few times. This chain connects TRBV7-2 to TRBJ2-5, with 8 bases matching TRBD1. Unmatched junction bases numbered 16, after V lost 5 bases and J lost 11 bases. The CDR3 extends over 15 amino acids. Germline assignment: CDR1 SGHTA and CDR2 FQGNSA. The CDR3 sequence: CASSPSGTGYTQQYF. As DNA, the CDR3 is TGTGCCAGCAGCCCGTCCGGGACAGGATATACGCAGCAGTACTTC.

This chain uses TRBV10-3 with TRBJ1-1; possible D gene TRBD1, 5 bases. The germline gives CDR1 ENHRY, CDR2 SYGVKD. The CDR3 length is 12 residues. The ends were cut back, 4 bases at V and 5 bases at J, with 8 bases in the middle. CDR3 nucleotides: TGTGCCATCAGTGGGGGGGGGACTGAAGCTTTCTTT. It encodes CAISGGGTEAFF.

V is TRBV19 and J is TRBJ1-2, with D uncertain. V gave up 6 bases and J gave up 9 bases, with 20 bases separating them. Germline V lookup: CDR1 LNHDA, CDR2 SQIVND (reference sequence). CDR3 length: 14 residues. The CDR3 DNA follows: TGTGCCAGTAGCATCCCGGCCCGACCGGGCCGCTACACCTTC. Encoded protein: CASSIPARPGRYTF.

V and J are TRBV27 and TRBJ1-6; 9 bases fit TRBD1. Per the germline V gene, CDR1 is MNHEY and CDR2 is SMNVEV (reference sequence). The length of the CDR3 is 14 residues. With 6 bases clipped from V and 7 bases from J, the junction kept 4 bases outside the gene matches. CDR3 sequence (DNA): TGTGCCAGCAGGCCGACAGGGGGGAATTCACCCCTCCACTTT. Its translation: CASRPTGGNSPLHF.

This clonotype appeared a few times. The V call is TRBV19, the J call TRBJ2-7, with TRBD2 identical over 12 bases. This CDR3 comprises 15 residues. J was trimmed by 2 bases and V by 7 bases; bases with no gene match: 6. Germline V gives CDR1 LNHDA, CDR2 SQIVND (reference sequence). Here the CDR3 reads CASTRTSGTPYEQYF. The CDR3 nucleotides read TGTGCCAGTACCCGGACTAGCGGGACTCCCTACGAGCAGTACTTC.

The CDR3 sequence is CAWSRRLDEQFF. The CDR3 DNA is TGTGCCTGGAGTCGGAGGCTGGATGAGCAGTTCTTC. The gene calls are TRBV30 and TRBJ2-1; a weak D match, TRBD2 (5 bases). This CDR3 is built from 12 residues. The V end was cut by 2 bases, the J end by 8 bases, with 10 bases between. The germline V gene has CDR1 GTSNPN and CDR2 SVGIG (reference sequence).

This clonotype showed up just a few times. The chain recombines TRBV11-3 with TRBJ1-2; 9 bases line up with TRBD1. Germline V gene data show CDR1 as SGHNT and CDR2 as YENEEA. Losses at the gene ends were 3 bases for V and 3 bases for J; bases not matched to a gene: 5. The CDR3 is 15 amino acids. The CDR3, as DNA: TGTGCCAGCAGCTTTCGGACAGGGGACGACTATGGCTACACCTTC. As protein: CASSFRTGDDYGYTF.

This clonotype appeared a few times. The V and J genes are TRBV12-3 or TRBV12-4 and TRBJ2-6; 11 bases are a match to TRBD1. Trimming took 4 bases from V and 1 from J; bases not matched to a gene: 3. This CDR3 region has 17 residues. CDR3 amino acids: CASSWTGGASGANVLTF. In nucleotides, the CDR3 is TGTGCCAGCAGTTGGACAGGGGGCGCTTCTGGGGCCAACGTCCTGACTTTC.

The CDR3 protein is CSVGTLAGRNNEQFF. CDR3 coding DNA: TGCAGCGTAGGCACCCTAGCGGGGAGGAACAATGAGCAGTTCTTC. V usage is TRBV29-1 and J usage is TRBJ2-7; 9 bases map to TRBD2. The end of the DNA fits TRBJ2-1 better, so the J call may be wrong. CDR1 and CDR2 (germline): SQVTM, ANQGSEA. This CDR3 is 15 amino acids long.